This entry lists 28 T cell receptor beta chains sequenced from one sample in a study of post-analysis software for immune sequencing data. Study-level results: In patients, about 5 TRBV segments were more frequent than in controls, with TRBV5-6, TRBV5-1 and TRBV20-1 among them.

Included in the TCR beta cDNA libraries were unique molecular identifiers. TCRdb redid the calling of the PCR reads with MiXCR, one entry per CDR3 protein. The sample lists hundreds of thousands of distinct CDR3 sequences; 59% were seen once. The antigens of these receptors remain unknown. The sample taken for sequencing was blood. The receptors were sampled from a girl aged 2 to 10 with multiple sclerosis.

This chain connects TRBV5-1 to TRBJ2-3, with a possible D match to TRBD2 (6 bases). This CDR3 has 15 residues. V was pared by 4 bases and J by 0 bases, with 12 bases between. Germline CDR1 SGHRS, CDR2 YFSETQ. CDR3 sequence reads: CASSPLGTSTDTQYF. The CDR3 nucleotides read TGCGCCAGCAGCCCGCTGGGGACTAGCACAGATACGCAGTATTTT.

This clonotype was seen once. This rearrangement joins TRBV12-3 or TRBV12-4 to TRBJ1-1; D gene uncertain. This CDR3 region has 13 residues. Trimming pared 7 bases from V and 1 base from J, leaving 10 bases between. The CDR3 nucleotides read TGTGCCAGCACCCAAGCGGGGAACACTGAAGCTTTCTTT. This codes for CASTQAGNTEAFF.

This clonotype was seen a few times. V and J are TRBV6-5 and TRBJ2-7; D remains ambiguous. Per the germline V gene, CDR1 is MNHEY and CDR2 is SVGAGI. V was pared by 0 bases and J by 9 bases, with 6 bases between. The CDR3 is made up of 11 amino acids. The CDR3 here is CASSYSQRQYF. In nucleotides, the CDR3 is TGTGCCAGCAGTTACTCGCAGCGGCAGTACTTC.

The V call is TRBV5-4, the J call TRBJ2-5, with D maybe TRBD1 (6 bases). CDR3 size: 13 residues. Germline assignment: CDR1 SGHNT and CDR2 YYREEE (reference sequence). The germline V and J ends were trimmed by 3 bases and 11 bases, with 17 bases remaining between them. The CDR3 region has the DNA TGTGCCAGCAGCTCTGGACAGAACAATGAGCAGTACTTC. Translation: CASSSGQNNEQYF.

About this clonotype itself: At one end, the junction sequence differs from germline, possibly due to a read error. DNA of the CDR3: TGTGCCAGCTCCCCACGGACAGGGAGTAGCGGTGGCTACACCTTC. It is translated as CASSPRTGSSGGYTF. The J gene is TRBJ1-2, the V gene TRBV18; 8 positions match TRBD1. Germline V CDR1 and CDR2: KGHSH, LQKENI. This CDR3 is 15 amino acids long. The whole variable domain, filled in from reference TRBV18 and TRBJ1-2, reads NAGVMQNPRHLVRRRGQEARLRCSPMKGHSHVYWYRQLPEEGLKFMVYLQKENIIDESGMPKERFSAEFPKEGPSILRIQQVVRGDSAAYFCASSPRTGSSGGYTFGSGTRLTVV.

This clonotype was counted ten times or more. The J gene is TRBJ2-1, the V gene TRBV4-1; D perhaps matches TRBD2 (5 bases). Per the germline V gene, CDR1 is MGHRA and CDR2 is YSYEKL. V was trimmed by 1 base and J by 3 bases, leaving 16 bases between them. This CDR3 spans 17 amino acids. The CDR3 here is CASSQGLLADIYNEQFF. The CDR3 DNA reads TGCGCCAGCAGCCAAGGTCTTCTAGCTGATATCTACAATGAGCAGTTCTTC.

Details on this clonotype: At one end the junction does not follow the germline gene, possibly because of a read error. The CDR3 nucleotides are TGTGCTAGCTCACCACGATCCAGCTCTGGGGCCAACGTCCTGACTTTC. Its translation is CASSPRSSSGANVLTF. The genes are TRBV18 and TRBJ2-6; D is unclear. The CDR3 covers 16 residues. Germline lookup yields CDR1 KGHSH and CDR2 LQKENI.

This chain joins TRBV10-3 and TRBJ2-5; D is undetermined. The J call is doubtful: the DNA matches TRBJ2-7 better. Looked up from germline, CDR1 is ENHRY and CDR2 is SYGVKD. The CDR3 extends over 10 amino acids. CDR3 bases: TGTGCCATGGGGACCTACGAGCAGTACTTC. Residues: CAMGTYEQYF.

This clonotype was counted a few times. The chain links TRBV20-1 to TRBJ1-2; the D is unclear. The CDR3 has 12 residues. The V gene lost 3 bases and the J gene lost 6 bases, with 11 bases spanning the gap. The germline V gene encodes CDR1 DFQATT and CDR2 SNEGSKA (reference sequence). The CDR3 DNA is TGCAGTGCTAGTGAGGGAAGTAATGGCTACACCTTC. It encodes CSASEGSNGYTF.

The chain is built from TRBV20-1 and TRBJ2-7; 8 nucleotides align to TRBD2. Judging by the DNA end, TRBJ2-5 fits better; the J call may be wrong. Germline values: CDR1 DFQATT, CDR2 SNEGSKA (reference sequence). This CDR3 has 15 residues. The CDR3 loop is CSATHSAGAQETQYF. The CDR3 DNA follows: TGCAGTGCTACCCATTCAGCGGGAGCTCAAGAGACCCAGTACTTC.

The CDR3 nucleotides read TGTGCCAGCAGCGAGCCCTCCAACAGGGGTAGCTACACCTTC. As protein: CASSEPSNRGSYTF. The chain joins TRBV9 to TRBJ1-2, with 7 bases matching TRBD1. The CDR3 loop spans 14 amino acids. V lost 3 bases, J lost 9 bases, and 11 bases stayed unmatched. Germline values: CDR1 SGDLS, CDR2 YYNGEE.

The rearrangement uses TRBV9 and TRBJ1-5; 11 nucleotides line up with TRBD1. The V and J ends lost 0 bases and 7 bases, in that order; junction bases with no gene match: 3. The germline V gene encodes CDR1 SGDLS and CDR2 YYNGEE. The CDR3 has 15 residues. The CDR3 DNA is TGTGCCAGCAGCGTAGGGACAGGGGGCACCCAGCCCCAGCATTTT. It yields the protein CASSVGTGGTQPQHF.

The chain joins TRBV6-6 to TRBJ1-5; 8 nucleotides line up with TRBD1. Trimming cost V 0 bases and J 1 base; bases outside gene matches: 5. This CDR3 has 17 residues. Germline loops: CDR1 MNHNY, CDR2 SVGAGI (reference sequence). The CDR3 DNA reads as TGTGCCAGCAGTTACTCGACAGGGGCGAGGAGCAATCAGCCCCAGCATTTT. This codes for CASSYSTGARSNQPQHF.

The V call is TRBV29-1, the J call TRBJ2-5; D may be TRBD1 (5 bases). The CDR3 spans 14 residues. Germline V gene lookup returns CDR1 SQVTM and CDR2 ANQGSEA. V lost 2 bases to trimming and J lost 5 bases, with 15 bases between them. In DNA, the CDR3 is TGCAGCGTTGAATGGGCGCCTGCAGGGGAGACCCAGTACTTC. Protein: CSVEWAPAGETQYF.

The chain recombines TRBV7-9 with TRBJ2-1, with 10 bases lining up with TRBD2. Germline V gene data show CDR1 as SEHNR and CDR2 as FQNEAQ (reference sequence). This CDR3 is 17 amino acids long. Trimming removed 4 bases from V and 5 bases from J; junction bases left unmatched: 11. The CDR3 coding sequence is TGTGCCAGCAGCTCCCCGGCCGGACTAGCGGTAAACAATGAGCAGTTCTTC. Its translation: CASSSPAGLAVNNEQFF.

This clonotype was recorded only once. This chain links TRBV10-3 with TRBJ1-2; TRBD1 agrees at 7 bases. The length of the CDR3 is 14 residues. CDR1 and CDR2 (germline): ENHRY, SYGVKD. J gave up 3 bases and V 7 bases, and 8 bases lay outside the gene matches. In DNA form, the CDR3 reads TGTGCCATCAATAGACAGGGTTCAGACTATGGCTACACCTTC. Translation: CAINRQGSDYGYTF.

Concerning this clonotype: Given a much more abundant clone one base away, this may be a read error. V usage is TRBV10-2 and J usage is TRBJ2-5; 9 nucleotides align to TRBD1. From germline, CDR1 is WSHSY and CDR2 SAAADI. This CDR3 region has 14 residues. With V trimmed by 6 bases and J by 3 bases, 5 bases remained unmatched. CDR3: CASSHGQGKETQYF. DNA for the CDR3: TGCGCCAGCAGCCACGGACAGGGGAAAGAGACCCAGTACTTC.

This clonotype has just one count. The genes are TRBV7-6 and TRBJ2-1, with TRBD2 identical over 8 bases. Germline V gives CDR1 SGHVS, CDR2 FNYEAQ. The length of the CDR3 is 18 residues. V shed 5 bases and J 7 bases; nucleotides not matched to a gene: 19. CDR3 nucleotide sequence: TGTGCCAGCAGCACTACCGTTAGCGGGGTGGTGTCCGTGAATGAGCAGTTCTTC. Translating it yields CASSTTVSGVVSVNEQFF.

The chain employs TRBV12-3 or TRBV12-4 and TRBJ2-1, with TRBD2 identical over 8 bases. CDR3 size: 15 residues. Trimming at V came to 6 bases and at J to 2 bases, leaving 6 bases not matched to a gene. CDR3 region: CASSRSGSPYNEQFF. The CDR3 bases are TGTGCCAGCAGCAGAAGCGGGAGTCCCTACAATGAGCAGTTCTTC.

The gene calls are TRBV6-2 or TRBV6-3 and TRBJ2-1; D is perhaps TRBD1 (5 bases). Germline CDR1 and CDR2: MNHEY and SVGEGT. This CDR3 is 15 amino acids long. Trimming pared 2 bases from V and 6 bases from J, leaving 14 bases between. This chain's CDR3 is CASSYRQGPLNEQFF. The CDR3 nucleotides read TGTGCCAGCAGTTACCGGCAGGGTCCCCTCAATGAGCAGTTCTTC.

The gene calls are TRBV20-1 and TRBJ2-5, with a possible D match to TRBD1 (5 bases). The germline V and J ends were trimmed by 3 bases and 3 bases, with 8 bases remaining between them. This CDR3 region has 12 residues. Germline-derived CDR1 and CDR2 are DFQATT and SNEGSKA (reference sequence). CDR3 sequence: CSARGLEETQYF. For the CDR3, the DNA is TGCAGTGCTAGGGGGCTAGAAGAGACCCAGTACTTC.

In the case of this clonotype: At one end, the junction sequence differs from germline, possibly due to a read error. V usage is TRBV3-1 and J usage is TRBJ2-3, with 10 bases fitting TRBD2. Germline CDR1 reads LGHDT; CDR2 reads YNNKEL (reference sequence). The CDR3 is 16 amino acids. For the CDR3, the DNA is TGTGCCAGCAGCCAATCGTCTGGACTAGCGGCCGATACGCGGTATTTT. Protein sequence: CASSQSSGLAADTRYF.

This chain uses TRBV6-7 with TRBJ2-5, with D possibly TRBD1 on 5 matching bases. TRBV6-7 is noted as an ORF with a role that remains uncertain. CDR3 length: 16 amino acids. Trimming removed 2 bases from V and 3 bases from J, with 16 bases in between. Written as DNA, the CDR3 is TGTGCCAGCAGTTACCTACCGACAGAGACCAAAGAGACCCAGTACTTC. Its protein is CASSYLPTETKETQYF.

V and J are TRBV2 and TRBJ2-4; D possibly corresponds to TRBD2 (6 bases). Trimming stripped 6 bases from V and 0 bases from J, with 15 bases between. Germline V gene lookup returns CDR1 SNHLY and CDR2 FYNNEI. This CDR3 region has 16 residues. The CDR3 bases are TGTGCCAGCAGGGGAGGCAGCTGGAAAGCCAAAAACATTCAGTACTTC. This translates into CASRGGSWKAKNIQYF.

This sequence joins TRBV12-3 or TRBV12-4 and TRBJ1-5, with D uncertain. V shed 8 bases and J shed 7 bases, with 12 bases lying between them. The CDR3 sequence is 12 residues long. In nucleotides, the CDR3 is TGTGCCAGCGGGAGTTCTCAACAGCCCCAGCATTTT. Protein product: CASGSSQQPQHF.

The chain joins TRBV11-2 to TRBJ2-5, with D perhaps TRBD2 (6 bases). Germline loops: CDR1 SGHAT, CDR2 FQNNGV. This CDR3 region has 13 residues. Trimming took off 5 bases at V and 3 bases at J, with 10 bases between the two ends. In DNA, the CDR3 is TGTGCCAGCAGCCGAGGGGAGGAAGAGACCCAGTACTTC. It yields the protein CASSRGEEETQYF. The whole variable domain, remainder taken from reference TRBV11-2 and TRBJ2-5, is EAGVAQSPRYKIIEKRQSVAFWCNPISGHATLYWYQQILGQGPKLLIQFQNNGVVDDSQLPKDRFSAERLKGVDSTLKIQPAKLEDSAVYLCASSRGEEETQYFGPGTRLLVL.

This clonotype was detected only a few times. The chain is built from TRBV7-9 and TRBJ1-4; D is perhaps TRBD1 (5 bases). CDR3 length: 12 residues. V was shortened by 1 base and J by 13 bases, with 10 bases between the two germline ends. Per the germline V gene, CDR1 is SEHNR and CDR2 is FQNEAQ (reference sequence). The CDR3 loop is CASSLERGGLFF. CDR3 coding DNA: TGTGCCAGCAGCTTAGAGAGGGGAGGACTGTTTTTT. The whole variable domain, filled in from reference TRBV7-9 and TRBJ1-4, reads DTGVSQNPRHKITKRGQNVTFRCDPISEHNRLYWYRQTLGQGPEFLTYFQNEAQLEKSRLLSDRFSAERPKGSFSTLEIQRTEQGDSAMYLCASSLERGGLFFGSGTQLSVL.

The rearrangement joins TRBV14 to TRBJ2-5; 12 bases fit TRBD2. The CDR3 spans 17 residues. The V segment lost 1 base and the J segment 2 bases; nucleotides outside the gene matches: 5. The germline V gene encodes CDR1 SGHDN and CDR2 FVKESK. The DNA for the CDR3 is TGTGCCAGCAGCCAAGTGGGTCTAGCGGGGGGGCAAGAGACCCAGTACTTC. It yields the protein CASSQVGLAGGQETQYF.